A selection of T cell receptor beta chains follows, all from one sample in a study of blood T cells in healthy people across ages. One entry per CDR3 protein results from TCRdb running MiXCR on the 5' RACE reads. The sample includes approximately 730,000 distinct CDR3 sequences, approximately 53% seen only once; the top ten take around 40%. Sequences were obtained from blood. Source of these receptors: a man aged 80 or over in good health. Each CDR3 is given with its conserved first and last residue. A D gene is named only where the DNA matches it firmly. Only some rows state a clone size, as once, few, many or a class for expanded clones.

v_call	d_call	j_call	cdr3_length	clone_size	cdr3_aa	cdr3_nt
TRBV5-1	TRBD1	TRBJ2-1	14	NA	CASSLGTGHNEQFF	TGCGCCAGCAGCTTGGGGACAGGACACAATGAGCAGTTCTTC
TRBV24-1	TRBD1	TRBJ2-2	18	NA	CATRGRTGTAIDTGELFF	TGTGCCACCAGGGGCCGAACCGGGACAGCAATTGACACCGGGGAGCTGTTTTTT
TRBV18	NA	TRBJ2-7	11	NA	CASPPWDEQYF	TGTGCCAGCCCACCTTGGGACGAGCAGTACTTC
TRBV29-1	TRBD1	TRBJ2-1	13	many	CSVGTGLRYEQFF	TGCAGCGTGGGGACAGGGCTACGGTATGAGCAGTTCTTC
TRBV6-5	NA	TRBJ2-1	13	NA	CASSWGFYNEQFF	TGTGCCAGCAGTTGGGGCTTCTACAATGAGCAGTTCTTC
TRBV7-3	NA	TRBJ2-2	14	NA	CASSLTSGPGELFF	TGTGCCAGCAGCTTAACGTCAGGGCCCGGGGAGCTGTTTTTT
TRBV12-3/TRBV12-4	NA	TRBJ2-7	14	NA	CASSLGGVGYEQYF	TGTGCCAGCAGTTTAGGAGGGGTGGGCTACGAGCAGTACTTC
TRBV5-1	NA	TRBJ1-1	13	NA	CASSFTRNTEAFF	TGCGCCAGCAGCTTCACCCGGAACACTGAAGCTTTCTTT
TRBV27	NA	TRBJ2-7	17	few	CASSFSNRDTILYEQYF	TGTGCCAGCAGTTTCTCCAACCGGGACACGATACTCTACGAGCAGTACTTC
TRBV20-1	TRBD2	TRBJ2-7	15	NA	CSARDSGGSWAEQYF	TGCAGTGCTAGAGATTCAGGCGGGAGTTGGGCCGAGCAGTACTTC
TRBV27	NA	TRBJ2-1	13	NA	CASSLRSPNEQFF	TGTGCCAGCAGTCTGAGATCTCCAAATGAGCAGTTCTTC
TRBV6-1	NA	TRBJ2-4	12	NA	CASSGDYNIQYF	TGTGCCAGCAGTGGGGATTATAACATTCAGTACTTC
TRBV29-1	NA	TRBJ1-1	12	NA	CSVERRHTEAFF	TGCAGCGTTGAGAGGCGTCACACTGAAGCTTTCTTT
TRBV20-1	TRBD2	TRBJ2-4	13	NA	CSAPTSAKNIQYF	TGCAGTGCACCCACTAGCGCAAAAAACATTCAGTACTTC
TRBV29-1	NA	TRBJ2-1	14	few	CSVVSRETLGEQFF	TGCAGCGTTGTAAGCCGGGAGACCCTCGGTGAGCAGTTCTTC
TRBV20-1	NA	TRBJ2-7	15	NA	CSARDQDRGGETRYF	TGCAGTGCTAGAGATCAGGACAGAGGGGGAGAGACCCGGTACTTC
TRBV7-8	NA	TRBJ2-1	16	NA	CASSLDLSFRNNEQFF	TGTGCCAGCAGCTTAGATTTATCCTTTCGCAACAATGAGCAGTTCTTC
TRBV10-3	TRBD2	TRBJ2-7	18	few	CAISELAGTSGSIGEQYF	TGTGCCATCAGTGAGTTAGCCGGGACTAGCGGGAGCATCGGCGAGCAGTACTTC
TRBV5-5	NA	TRBJ2-5	14	NA	CASSLAISLETQYF	TGTGCCAGCAGCTTGGCCATAAGTCTGGAGACCCAGTACTTC
TRBV5-1	NA	TRBJ1-1	12	NA	CASSLRGWEAFF	TGCGCCAGCAGCCTCCGCGGGTGGGAAGCTTTCTTT
TRBV7-2	TRBD1	TRBJ1-1	14	few	CASSLSGGGTEAFF	TGTGCCAGCAGCTTATCAGGGGGAGGAACTGAAGCTTTCTTT
TRBV5-1	NA	TRBJ2-1	16	few	CASSQNDRRSAAEQFF	TGCGCCAGCAGCCAAAACGACAGGAGGTCAGCGGCTGAGCAGTTCTTC
TRBV3-1	NA	TRBJ2-4	15	few	CASSTSQGGGNIQYF	TGTGCCAGCAGCACGAGTCAGGGAGGAGGAAACATTCAGTACTTC
TRBV5-5	NA	TRBJ2-1	12	many	CASSPPSNEQFF	TGTGCCAGCAGCCCACCTTCGAATGAGCAGTTCTTC
TRBV7-8	NA	TRBJ1-6	13	NA	CASSVEDSPPLHF	TGTGCCAGCAGCGTAGAGGACAGCCCCCCCCTCCACTTT
TRBV12-3/TRBV12-4	NA	TRBJ2-2	12	NA	CASSLMNGELFF	TGTGCCAGCAGTTTAATGAACGGGGAGCTGTTTTTT
TRBV7-2	NA	TRBJ2-1	14	NA	CASSLEVGMSEQFF	TGTGCCAGCAGCTTAGAGGTGGGGATGTCTGAGCAGTTCTTC
TRBV27	NA	TRBJ1-6	15	NA	CAGSPTGGVGSPLHF	TGTGCCGGCAGTCCCACCGGGGGTGTAGGGTCACCCCTCCACTTT
TRBV5-1	TRBD2	TRBJ2-1	15	NA	CASSSGLAGLRRQFF	TGCGCCAGCAGCTCGGGACTAGCGGGACTGAGGCGGCAGTTCTTC
TRBV20-1	NA	TRBJ2-7	15	NA	CSAPDPRTSSPEQYF	TGCAGTGCCCCCGACCCTCGGACCTCCTCCCCCGAGCAGTACTTC
TRBV6-5	TRBD1	TRBJ1-2	15	NA	CASKTGGPFNYGYTF	TGTGCCAGTAAGACAGGGGGCCCTTTTAACTATGGCTACACCTTC
TRBV20-1	NA	TRBJ2-7	13	few	CSARTPNAYEQYF	TGCAGTGCTAGGACACCAAATGCCTACGAGCAGTACTTC
TRBV20-1	NA	TRBJ2-5	13	NA	CSAQTSSQETQYF	TGCAGTGCCCAAACTAGCAGCCAAGAGACCCAGTACTTC
TRBV30	TRBD2	TRBJ2-1	16	NA	CAWSRTGTSVYNEQFF	TGTGCCTGGAGTCGAACCGGGACTAGCGTGTACAATGAGCAGTTCTTC
TRBV12-3/TRBV12-4	NA	TRBJ2-7	13	NA	CASSLDPLPEQYF	TGTGCCAGCAGTTTAGATCCTCTCCCCGAGCAGTACTTC
TRBV20-1	TRBD2	TRBJ2-1	17	NA	CSARDSASGRVFDEQFF	TGCAGTGCTAGAGATTCGGCTAGCGGGAGGGTATTCGATGAGCAGTTCTTC
TRBV5-4	NA	TRBJ1-1	15	NA	CASSFKRGAITEAFF	TGTGCCAGCAGCTTCAAACGGGGGGCGATCACTGAAGCTTTCTTT
TRBV3-1	NA	TRBJ2-5	14	NA	CASSHGVPRETQYF	TGTGCCAGCAGCCATGGGGTCCCAAGAGAGACCCAGTACTTC
TRBV29-1	NA	TRBJ1-4	12	few	CSGQGMDEKLFF	TGCAGCGGCCAGGGTATGGATGAAAAACTGTTTTTT
TRBV11-2	NA	TRBJ2-3	15	NA	CASSSPGTVHRYAYF	TGTGCCAGCAGCTCCCCCGGGACGGTACACAGATACGCGTATTTT
TRBV7-6	TRBD1	TRBJ2-3	16	NA	CASSLDPGQGVDTQYF	TGTGCCAGCAGCTTAGACCCGGGACAGGGAGTGGATACGCAGTATTTT
TRBV7-2	NA	TRBJ2-1	14	few	CASSHGGSYNEQFF	TGTGCCAGCAGCCACGGGGGCTCCTACAATGAGCAGTTCTTC
TRBV12-3/TRBV12-4	NA	TRBJ2-3	16	few	CASSSPGRPVTDTQYF	TGTGCCAGCAGTTCCCCAGGGCGTCCAGTTACAGATACGCAGTATTTT
TRBV20-1	NA	TRBJ1-6	15	NA	CSATPGGIGDSPLHF	TGCAGTGCTACTCCCGGGGGGATCGGTGATTCACCCCTCCACTTT
TRBV7-9	NA	TRBJ1-4	14	NA	CASSTGRVNEKLFF	TGTGCCAGCAGCACAGGGAGGGTTAACGAAAAACTGTTTTTT
TRBV14	NA	TRBJ2-5	13	NA	CASSQLGLGEQYF	TGTGCCAGCAGCCAGCTCGGTCTTGGGGAGCAGTACTTC
TRBV6-6	TRBD2	TRBJ2-1	13	NA	CASRRDYRNEQFF	TGTGCCAGCAGGAGGGACTACCGCAATGAGCAGTTCTTC
TRBV6-5	TRBD1	TRBJ1-1	16	NA	CASSRNQGAGVTEAFF	TGTGCCAGCAGTCGAAACCAGGGGGCGGGGGTCACTGAAGCTTTCTTT
TRBV7-9	NA	TRBJ2-2	16	NA	CASSSSGGVNTGEPFF	TGTGCCAGCAGCTCATCAGGGGGGGTGAACACCGGGGAGCCGTTTTTT
TRBV29-1	TRBD1	TRBJ2-5	15	NA	CSVGGTGGGGETQYF	TGCAGCGTCGGAGGAACAGGGGGCGGCGGTGAGACCCAGTACTTC
TRBV11-2	TRBD1	TRBJ2-1	16	NA	CASSPPTGAPYNEQFF	TGTGCCAGCAGCCCCCCGACAGGGGCGCCCTACAATGAGCAGTTCTTC
TRBV9	NA	TRBJ2-6	15	NA	CASSAPGPGANVLTF	TGTGCCAGCAGCGCCCCAGGGCCTGGGGCCAACGTCCTGACTTTC
TRBV20-1	NA	TRBJ2-1	16	NA	CSARVRLALSYNEQFF	TGCAGTGCTAGAGTCAGGCTAGCGCTCTCCTACAATGAGCAGTTCTTC
TRBV14	NA	TRBJ2-1	13	NA	CASSQEYYNEQFF	TGTGCCAGCAGCCAAGAGTACTACAATGAGCAGTTCTTC
TRBV20-1	NA	TRBJ2-1	12	NA	CSAPDVKDEQFF	TGCAGTGCCCCGGACGTTAAAGATGAGCAGTTCTTC
TRBV27	TRBD2	TRBJ2-1	17	few	CASSRQPGLAGVREQFF	TGTGCCAGCAGCAGACAGCCGGGACTAGCGGGAGTACGCGAGCAGTTCTTC
TRBV5-1	NA	TRBJ2-7	17	NA	CASSLARPGSGAYEQYF	TGCGCCAGCAGCTTGGCTCGACCGGGTAGCGGAGCCTACGAGCAGTACTTC